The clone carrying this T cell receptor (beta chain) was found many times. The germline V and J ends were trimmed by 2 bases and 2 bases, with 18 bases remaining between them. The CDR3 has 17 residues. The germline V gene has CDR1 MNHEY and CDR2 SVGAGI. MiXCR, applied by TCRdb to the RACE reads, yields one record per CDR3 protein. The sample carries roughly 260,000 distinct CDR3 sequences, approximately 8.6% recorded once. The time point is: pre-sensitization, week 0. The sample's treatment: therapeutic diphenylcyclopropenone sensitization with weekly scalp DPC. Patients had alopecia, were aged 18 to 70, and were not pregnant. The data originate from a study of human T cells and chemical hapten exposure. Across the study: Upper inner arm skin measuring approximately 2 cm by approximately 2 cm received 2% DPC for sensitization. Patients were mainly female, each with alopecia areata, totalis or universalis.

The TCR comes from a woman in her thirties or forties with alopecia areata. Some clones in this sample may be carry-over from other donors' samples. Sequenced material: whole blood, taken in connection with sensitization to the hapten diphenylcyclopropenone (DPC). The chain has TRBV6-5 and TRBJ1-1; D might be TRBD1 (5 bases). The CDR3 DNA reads TGTGCCAGCAGTTACAGACAGCCCAGCATTTCTAACACTGAAGCTTTCTTT. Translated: CASSYRQPSISNTEAFF.